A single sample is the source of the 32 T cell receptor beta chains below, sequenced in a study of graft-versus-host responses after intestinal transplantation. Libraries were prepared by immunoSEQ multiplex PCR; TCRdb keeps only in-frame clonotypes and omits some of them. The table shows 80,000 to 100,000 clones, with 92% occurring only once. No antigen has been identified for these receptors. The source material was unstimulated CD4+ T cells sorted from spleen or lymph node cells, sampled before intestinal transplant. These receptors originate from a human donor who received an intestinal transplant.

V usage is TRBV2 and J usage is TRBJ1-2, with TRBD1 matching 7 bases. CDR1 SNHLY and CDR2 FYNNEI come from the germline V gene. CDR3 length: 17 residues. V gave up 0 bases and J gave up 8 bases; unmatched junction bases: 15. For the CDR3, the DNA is TGTGCCAGCAGTGAAGCGCTTTTGGACCGACAGGGCCAGGGCTACACCTTC. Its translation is CASSEALLDRQGQGYTF.

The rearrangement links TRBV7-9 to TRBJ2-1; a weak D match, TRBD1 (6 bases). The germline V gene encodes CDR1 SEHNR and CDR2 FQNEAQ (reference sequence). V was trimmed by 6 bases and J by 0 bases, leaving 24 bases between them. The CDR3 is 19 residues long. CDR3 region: CASSLPRTVTPSSYNEQFF. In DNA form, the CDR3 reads TGTGCCAGCAGTCTCCCCCGGACAGTGACACCCAGCTCCTACAATGAGCAGTTCTTC.

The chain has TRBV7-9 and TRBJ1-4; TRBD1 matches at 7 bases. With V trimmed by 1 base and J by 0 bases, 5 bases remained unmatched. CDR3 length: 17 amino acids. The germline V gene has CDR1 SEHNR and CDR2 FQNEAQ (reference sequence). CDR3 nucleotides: TGTGCCAGCAGCTTAGTCCCAGGGGGAGCAACTAATGAAAAACTGTTTTTT. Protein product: CASSLVPGGATNEKLFF. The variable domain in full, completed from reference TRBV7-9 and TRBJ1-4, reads DTGVSQNPRHKITKRGQNVTFRCDPISEHNRLYWYRQTLGQGPEFLTYFQNEAQLEKSRLLSDRFSAERPKGSFSTLEIQRTEQGDSAMYLCASSLVPGGATNEKLFFGSGTQLSVL.

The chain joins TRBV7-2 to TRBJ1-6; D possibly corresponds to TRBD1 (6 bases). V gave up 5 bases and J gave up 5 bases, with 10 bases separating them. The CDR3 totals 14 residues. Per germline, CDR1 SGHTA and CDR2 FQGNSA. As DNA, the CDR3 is TGTGCCAGCAGCCACGGGACAAATAATTCACCCCTCCACTTT. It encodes CASSHGTNNSPLHF.

DNA for the CDR3: TGTGCCAGCAGCTCCCCGGGAGGGGGCTGGACCTACGAGCAGTACTTC. Translating gives CASSSPGGGWTYEQYF. The V and J genes are TRBV7-9 and TRBJ2-7; TRBD2 might be the D (8 bases). This CDR3 has 16 residues. The V end was cut by 4 bases, the J end by 2 bases, with 18 bases between. CDR1 is SEHNR, CDR2 FQNEAQ, per germline (reference sequence).

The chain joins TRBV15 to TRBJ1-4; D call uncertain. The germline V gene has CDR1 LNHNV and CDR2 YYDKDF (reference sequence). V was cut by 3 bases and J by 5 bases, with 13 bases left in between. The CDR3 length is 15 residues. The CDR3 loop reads CATSSTTDLNEKLFF. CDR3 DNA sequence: TGTGCCACCAGCAGCACCACTGATTTAAATGAAAAACTGTTTTTT.

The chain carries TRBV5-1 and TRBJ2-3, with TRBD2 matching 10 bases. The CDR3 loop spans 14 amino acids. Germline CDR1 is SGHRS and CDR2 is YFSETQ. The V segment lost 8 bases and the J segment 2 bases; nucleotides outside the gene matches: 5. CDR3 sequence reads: CASEAGGYTDTQYF. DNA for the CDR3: TGCGCCAGTGAAGCGGGGGGGTACACAGATACGCAGTATTTT.

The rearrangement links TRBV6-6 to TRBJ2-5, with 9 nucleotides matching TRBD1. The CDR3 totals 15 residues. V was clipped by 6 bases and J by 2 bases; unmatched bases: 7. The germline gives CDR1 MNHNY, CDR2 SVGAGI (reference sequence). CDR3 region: CASRRDRASQETQYF. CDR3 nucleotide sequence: TGTGCCAGCAGGCGGGACAGGGCATCACAAGAGACCCAGTACTTC.

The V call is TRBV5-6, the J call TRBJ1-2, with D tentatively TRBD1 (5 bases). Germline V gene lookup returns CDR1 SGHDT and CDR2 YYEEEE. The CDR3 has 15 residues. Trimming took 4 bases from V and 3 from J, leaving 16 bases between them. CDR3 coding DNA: TGTGCCAGCAGCAGTACGGGGGTCCGCTACTATGGCTACACCTTC. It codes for CASSSTGVRYYGYTF.

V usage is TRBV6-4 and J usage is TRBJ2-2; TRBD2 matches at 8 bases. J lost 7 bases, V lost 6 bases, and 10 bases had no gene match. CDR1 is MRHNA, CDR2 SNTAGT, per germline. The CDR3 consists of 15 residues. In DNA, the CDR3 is TGTGCCAGCAGAATCGGGGGGGCGGGGATCGGGGAGCTGTTTTTT. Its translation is CASRIGGAGIGELFF.

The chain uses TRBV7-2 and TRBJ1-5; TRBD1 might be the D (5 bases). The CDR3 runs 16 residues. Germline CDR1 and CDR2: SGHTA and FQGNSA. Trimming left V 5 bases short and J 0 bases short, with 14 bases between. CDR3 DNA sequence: TGTGCCAGCAGCCCCGGGGGGGGATATAGCAATCAGCCCCAGCATTTT. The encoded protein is CASSPGGGYSNQPQHF.

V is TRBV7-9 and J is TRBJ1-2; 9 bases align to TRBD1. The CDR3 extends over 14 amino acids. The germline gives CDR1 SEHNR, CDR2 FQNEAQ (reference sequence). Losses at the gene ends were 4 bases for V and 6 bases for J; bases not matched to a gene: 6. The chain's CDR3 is CASSSGTGRDGYTF. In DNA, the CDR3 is TGTGCCAGCAGCTCGGGGACAGGGCGGGATGGCTACACCTTC.

This CDR3 reads CASSQEAPRSNQPQHF. CDR3 nucleotide sequence: TGTGCCAGCAGCCAAGAGGCGCCGCGGAGCAATCAGCCCCAGCATTTT. This chain joins TRBV4-2 and TRBJ1-5; D gene ambiguous. This CDR3 spans 16 amino acids. CDR1 and CDR2 (germline): LGHNA, YNFKEQ. V lost 0 bases to trimming and J lost 1 base, with 10 bases between them.

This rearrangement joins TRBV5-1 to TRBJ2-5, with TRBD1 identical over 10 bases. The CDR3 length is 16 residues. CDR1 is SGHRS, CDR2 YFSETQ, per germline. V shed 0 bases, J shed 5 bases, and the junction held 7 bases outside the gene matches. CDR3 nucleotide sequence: TGCGCCAGCAGCTTGGGACAGGGGGCCGCTCGGGAGACCCAGTACTTC. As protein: CASSLGQGAARETQYF.

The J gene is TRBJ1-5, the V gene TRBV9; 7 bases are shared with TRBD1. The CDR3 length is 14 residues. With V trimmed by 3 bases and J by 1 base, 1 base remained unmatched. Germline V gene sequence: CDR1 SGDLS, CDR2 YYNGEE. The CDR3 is CASSEGQSNQPQHF. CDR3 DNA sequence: TGTGCCAGCAGCGAGGGACAGAGCAATCAGCCCCAGCATTTT.

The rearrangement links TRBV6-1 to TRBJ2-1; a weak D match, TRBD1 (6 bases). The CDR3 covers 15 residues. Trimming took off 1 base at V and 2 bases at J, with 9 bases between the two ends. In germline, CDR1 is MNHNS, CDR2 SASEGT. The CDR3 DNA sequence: TGTGCCAGCAGTGAAGTTGACAGGACCTACAATGAGCAGTTCTTC. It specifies CASSEVDRTYNEQFF.

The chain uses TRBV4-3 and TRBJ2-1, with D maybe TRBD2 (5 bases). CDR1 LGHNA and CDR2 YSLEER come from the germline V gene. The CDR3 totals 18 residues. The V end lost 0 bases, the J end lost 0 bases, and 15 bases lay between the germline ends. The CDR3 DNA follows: TGCGCCAGCAGCCAAGATCGACGGAGGTTCGGCTCCTACAATGAGCAGTTCTTC. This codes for CASSQDRRRFGSYNEQFF.

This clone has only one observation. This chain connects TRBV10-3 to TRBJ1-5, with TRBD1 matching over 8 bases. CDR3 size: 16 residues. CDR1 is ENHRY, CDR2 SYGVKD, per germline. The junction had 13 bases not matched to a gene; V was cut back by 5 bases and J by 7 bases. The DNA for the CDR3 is TGTGCCATCAGTCTAACCGACAGGGGAATTAACCAGCCCCAGCATTTT. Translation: CAISLTDRGINQPQHF.

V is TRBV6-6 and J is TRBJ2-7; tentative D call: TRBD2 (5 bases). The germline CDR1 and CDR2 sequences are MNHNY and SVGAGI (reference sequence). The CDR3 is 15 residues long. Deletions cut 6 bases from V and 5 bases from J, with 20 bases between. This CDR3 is CASRTSGWDINEQYF. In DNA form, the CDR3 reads TGTGCCAGCAGAACCTCGGGGTGGGATATCAACGAGCAGTACTTC.

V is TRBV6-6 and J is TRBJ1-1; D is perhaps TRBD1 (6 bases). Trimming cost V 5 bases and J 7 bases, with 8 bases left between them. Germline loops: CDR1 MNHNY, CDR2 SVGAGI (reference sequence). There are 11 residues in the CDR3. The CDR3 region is CASSPDSEAFF. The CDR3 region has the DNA TGTGCCAGCAGTCCGGACAGTGAAGCTTTCTTT.

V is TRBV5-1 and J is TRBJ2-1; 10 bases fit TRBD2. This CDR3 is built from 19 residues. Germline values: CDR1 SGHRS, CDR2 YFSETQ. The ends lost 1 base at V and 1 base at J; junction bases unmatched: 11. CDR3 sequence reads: CASSLPSVAGGQSYNEQFF. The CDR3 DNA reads TGCGCCAGCAGCTTGCCTTCCGTAGCGGGAGGTCAGTCCTACAATGAGCAGTTCTTC.

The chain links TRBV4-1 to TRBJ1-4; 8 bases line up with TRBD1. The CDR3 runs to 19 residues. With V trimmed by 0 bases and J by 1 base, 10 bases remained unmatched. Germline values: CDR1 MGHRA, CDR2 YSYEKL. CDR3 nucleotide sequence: TGCGCCAGCAGCCAAGACCGTTCAGGGGGCGCGATAACTAATGAAAAACTGTTTTTT. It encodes CASSQDRSGGAITNEKLFF.

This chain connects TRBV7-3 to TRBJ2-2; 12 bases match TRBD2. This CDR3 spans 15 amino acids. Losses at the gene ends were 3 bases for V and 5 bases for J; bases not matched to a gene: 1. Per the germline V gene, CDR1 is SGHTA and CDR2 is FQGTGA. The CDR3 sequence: CASSFGLAGTGELFF. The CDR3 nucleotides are TGTGCCAGCAGCTTCGGACTAGCGGGAACCGGGGAGCTGTTTTTT.

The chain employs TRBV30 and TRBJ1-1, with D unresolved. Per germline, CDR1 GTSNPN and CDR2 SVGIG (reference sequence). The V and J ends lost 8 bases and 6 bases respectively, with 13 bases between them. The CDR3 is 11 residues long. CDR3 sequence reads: CAVNLVSEAFF. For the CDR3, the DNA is TGTGCCGTAAATCTAGTCTCTGAAGCTTTCTTT.

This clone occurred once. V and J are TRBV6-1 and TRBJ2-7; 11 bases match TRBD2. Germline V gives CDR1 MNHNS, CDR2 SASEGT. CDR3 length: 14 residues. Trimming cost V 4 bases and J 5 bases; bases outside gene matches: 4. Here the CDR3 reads CASSGSGGAHEQYF. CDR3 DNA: TGTGCCAGCAGTGGTAGCGGGGGGGCTCACGAGCAGTACTTC.

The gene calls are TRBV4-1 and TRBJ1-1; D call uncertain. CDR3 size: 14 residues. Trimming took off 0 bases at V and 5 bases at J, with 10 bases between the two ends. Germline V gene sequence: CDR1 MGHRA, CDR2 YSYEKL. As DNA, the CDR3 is TGCGCCAGCAGCCAAGATCTGATGCGTACTGAAGCTTTCTTT. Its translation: CASSQDLMRTEAFF.

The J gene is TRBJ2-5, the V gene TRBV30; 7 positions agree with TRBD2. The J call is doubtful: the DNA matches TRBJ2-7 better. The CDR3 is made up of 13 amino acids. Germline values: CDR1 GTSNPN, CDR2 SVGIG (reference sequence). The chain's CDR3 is CACPGRAGYEQYF. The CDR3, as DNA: TGTGCCTGCCCAGGGAGGGCTGGGTACGAGCAGTACTTC.

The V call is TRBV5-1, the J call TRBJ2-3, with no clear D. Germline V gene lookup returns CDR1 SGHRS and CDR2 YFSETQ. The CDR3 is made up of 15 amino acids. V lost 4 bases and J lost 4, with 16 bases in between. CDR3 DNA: TGCGCCAGCAGCCTGGTAGCAAGCCCCCCAGATACGCAGTATTTT. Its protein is CASSLVASPPDTQYF.

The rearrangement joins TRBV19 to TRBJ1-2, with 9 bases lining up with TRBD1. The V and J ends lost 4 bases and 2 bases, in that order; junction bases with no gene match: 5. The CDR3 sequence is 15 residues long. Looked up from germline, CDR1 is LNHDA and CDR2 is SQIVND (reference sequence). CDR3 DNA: TGTGCCAGTAGTACGACCGGGACAGGGAACTATGGCTACACCTTC. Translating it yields CASSTTGTGNYGYTF.

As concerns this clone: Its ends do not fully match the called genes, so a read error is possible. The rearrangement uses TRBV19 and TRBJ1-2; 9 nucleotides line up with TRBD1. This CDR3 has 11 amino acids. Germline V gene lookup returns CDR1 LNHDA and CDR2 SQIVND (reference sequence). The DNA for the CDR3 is TGTGCCAGTAGGTCGGACAGGGGCGTCGACTTC. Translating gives CASRSDRGVDF. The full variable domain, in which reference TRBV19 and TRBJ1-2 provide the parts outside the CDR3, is DGGITQSPKYLFRKEGQNVTLSCEQNLNHDAMYWYRQDPGQGLRLIYYSQIVNDFQKGDIAEGYSVSREKKESFPLTVTSAQKNPTAFYLCASRSDRGVDFGSGTRLTVV.

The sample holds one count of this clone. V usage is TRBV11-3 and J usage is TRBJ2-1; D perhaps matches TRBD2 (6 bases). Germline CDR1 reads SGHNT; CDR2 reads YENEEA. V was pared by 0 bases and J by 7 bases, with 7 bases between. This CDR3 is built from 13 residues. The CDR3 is CASSLESGNEQFF. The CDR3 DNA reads TGTGCCAGCAGCTTAGAAAGCGGGAATGAGCAGTTCTTC.

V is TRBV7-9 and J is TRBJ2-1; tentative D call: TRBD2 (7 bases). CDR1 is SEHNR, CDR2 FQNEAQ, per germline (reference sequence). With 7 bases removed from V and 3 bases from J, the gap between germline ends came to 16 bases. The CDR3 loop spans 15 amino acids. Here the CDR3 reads CASNQWGGLYNEQFF. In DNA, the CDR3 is TGTGCCAGCAACCAATGGGGGGGGCTCTACAATGAGCAGTTCTTC.